This T cell receptor (beta chain) derives from a study of blood T cell repertoires in COVID-19. Clones were sequenced by immunoSEQ multiplex PCR, and TCRdb holds only the in-frame ones, with some missing. The table has some 220,000 clones, around four fifths seen once. V was pared by 3 bases and J by 8 bases, with 18 bases between. Germline V gene lookup returns CDR1 MNHEY and CDR2 SMNVEV (reference sequence). The CDR3 totals 15 residues. This clone was seen only a few times. This chain uses TRBV27 with TRBJ2-3; a possible D gene is TRBD1 (5 bases). This receptor was identified in a woman aged 70-85 years with COVID-19, enrolled during active disease. Specimen: peripheral blood. CDR3: CASSFAPARESTQYF. As DNA, the CDR3 is TGTGCCAGCAGTTTCGCTCCCGCCAGGGAATCTACGCAGTATTTT.